The rows below give T cell receptor beta chains drawn from one sample of a study of OX40 agonist ivuxolimab in advanced cancers. The repertoire was sequenced with immunoSEQ multiplex PCR; TCRdb's copy has only in-frame clones and lacks some. The repertoire holds some 150,000 clones, about 93% seen once, with roughly 1% in the top ten. The sample in question was CD4+ or CD8+ T cells sorted from blood, obtained in a trial of the OX40 agonist ivuxolimab. The receptors stem from an adult with an advanced solid tumor such as melanoma, head and neck, liver or kidney cancer. The CDR3 runs from the conserved cysteine through the conserved F or W. A D gene is named only where the DNA matches it firmly. Clone size, where shown, is once, few, many, or a class for clones that have expanded.

TGTGCCAGCAGCCCTCCGGGACAGGGGCCGAACACCGGGGAGCTGTTTTTT	CASSPPGQGPNTGELFF	TRBD1	TRBJ2-2	NA	TRBV5-4
TGTGCCAGCAGCTTGGCCCGGCGGGGAATGCATTCACCCCTCCACTTT	CASSLARRGMHSPLHF	NA	TRBJ1-6	NA	TRBV5-4
TGCGCCAGCAGCCATAGTGGTCGGGGGACAGGGGATGAAAAACTGTTTTTT	CASSHSGRGTGDEKLFF	TRBD1	TRBJ1-4	NA	TRBV4-1
TGTGCCAGAAGCTTGGGTAGCGGGACGTTCCAAGAGACCCAGTACTTC	CARSLGSGTFQETQYF	TRBD2	TRBJ2-5	NA	TRBV5-3
TGCAGCGTTGTACCTGACGGAAGGAAAACAGATACGCAGTATTTT	CSVVPDGRKTDTQYF	NA	TRBJ2-3	NA	TRBV29-1
TGTGCCAGCAGCTTAGGGAGGGGGCCCTACAATGAGCAGTTCTTC	CASSLGRGPYNEQFF	NA	TRBJ2-1	NA	TRBV7-2
TGTGCTAGTGGTACCGGACTAGCGGTTTCGGATGAGCAGTTCTTC	CASGTGLAVSDEQFF	TRBD2	TRBJ2-1	NA	TRBV12-5
TGTGCCAGTAGTTACTCCCTTGGTGGATCCTACGAGCAGTACTTC	CASSYSLGGSYEQYF	NA	TRBJ2-7	NA	TRBV19
TGCGCCAGCAGCTACAGCGGGGAAAGGGGCAATGAGCAGTTCTTC	CASSYSGERGNEQFF	TRBD2	TRBJ2-1	NA	TRBV5-1
TGTGCCAGCCCAGGGATGGGGTACCAAGAGACCCAGTACTTC	CASPGMGYQETQYF	NA	TRBJ2-5	NA	TRBV2
TGTGCCAGCTCACCACCGCGGCGGACGGATAGCACAGATACGCAGTATTTT	CASSPPRRTDSTDTQYF	NA	TRBJ2-3	NA	TRBV18
TGTGCCAGCAGCTTTGATAGGGTGACCCAGTACTTC	CASSFDRVTQYF	NA	TRBJ2-5	NA	TRBV5-6
TGTGCCAGCAGCCGGGGACCCGGAGATGAAAAACTGTTTTTT	CASSRGPGDEKLFF	NA	TRBJ1-4	NA	TRBV7-2
TGTGCCAGCAGCTGGAGCGGGACACTAGGCTACGAGCAGTACTTC	CASSWSGTLGYEQYF	NA	TRBJ2-7	NA	TRBV7-2
TGTGCCAGCAGCCCGTCGGGGGACGAGCAGTACTTC	CASSPSGDEQYF	NA	TRBJ2-7	NA	TRBV7-3
TGTGCCAGCAGCAATTTAGCGGGGGCGGCGAGGGAGACCCAGTACTTC	CASSNLAGAARETQYF	NA	TRBJ2-5	NA	TRBV21-1
TGTGCCAGTACAGGGAGGCTCTCACCCCTCCACTTT	CASTGRLSPLHF	NA	TRBJ1-6	NA	TRBV27
TGTGCCAGCTCCCCCTCGGGGGAAATCACCACCCGGCAGTACTTC	CASSPSGEITTRQYF	NA	TRBJ2-7	NA	TRBV18
TGTGCCAGCACCATCCGAATAGGGTTGGACTATGGCTACACCTTC	CASTIRIGLDYGYTF	NA	TRBJ1-2	once	TRBV7-2
TGTGCCAGCAGCTCGAGGAGGTATCCCGAGCAGTTCTTC	CASSSRRYPEQFF	NA	TRBJ2-1	NA	TRBV11-3
TGTGCCAGCAGCTTGTCAGGGGATTACGAGCAGTACTTC	CASSLSGDYEQYF	NA	TRBJ2-7	once	TRBV5-4
TGTGCCAGCAGTTACCCCGGGACTAGCGGAAACAATGAGCAGTTCTTC	CASSYPGTSGNNEQFF	TRBD2	TRBJ2-1	NA	TRBV6-5
TGTGCCAGCAGCTTGGATACCGGCTCCTACGAGCAGTACTTC	CASSLDTGSYEQYF	NA	TRBJ2-7	NA	TRBV5-4
TGTGCCAGTAGCGTGGGTGGGCAGGGGATAAACATTCAGTACTTC	CASSVGGQGINIQYF	NA	TRBJ2-4	NA	TRBV19
TGTGCCATCAACCTAGCGGGAGGGCCTTTGGATACGCAGTATTTT	CAINLAGGPLDTQYF	TRBD2	TRBJ2-3	NA	TRBV10-3
TGTGCCAGCAGTTTTAGTTCCGGGGGCTATGGCTACACCTTC	CASSFSSGGYGYTF	NA	TRBJ1-2	NA	TRBV6-5
TGTGCCAGCAGCCAAGACCCAGGCGTTTACGAGCAGTACTTC	CASSQDPGVYEQYF	NA	TRBJ2-7	NA	TRBV14
TGTGCCAGCAGCTTAAAGGAGCGGGGCTGGACCGGGGAGCTGTTTTTT	CASSLKERGWTGELFF	TRBD2	TRBJ2-2	NA	TRBV7-8
TGTGCCAGCAGTGATGTCGGGGGTGGGGTCTATGGCTACACCTTC	CASSDVGGGVYGYTF	NA	TRBJ1-2	NA	TRBV6-1
TGTGCCAGCACAGAGAATAGCAATCAGCCCCAGCATTTT	CASTENSNQPQHF	NA	TRBJ1-5	NA	TRBV7-9
TGTGCCTGGAGCCTGACACCAAGCTCCTACAATGAGCAGTTCTTC	CAWSLTPSSYNEQFF	NA	TRBJ2-1	NA	TRBV30
TGTGCCAGTACCCTATGGTATACAGCGAACACTGAAGCTTTCTTT	CASTLWYTANTEAFF	NA	TRBJ1-1	NA	TRBV19
TGTGCCAGCAGCTTAGATCCCGGCTATTTCAATGAGCAGTTCTTC	CASSLDPGYFNEQFF	NA	TRBJ2-1	once	TRBV11-2
TGTGCCAGCAGCCAAGATGATGGGCGGGAGCGAGAGACCCAGTACTTC	CASSQDDGRERETQYF	TRBD2	TRBJ2-5	NA	TRBV4-2
TGTGCCAGCAGCTTAAGTCCAGGGCCTATCTACTTC	CASSLSPGPIYF	NA	TRBJ2-7	NA	TRBV7-3
TGTGCCAGCAGCTCCCGGACAGGGGGCTACGAGCAGTACTTC	CASSSRTGGYEQYF	TRBD1	TRBJ2-7	NA	TRBV7-2
TGTGCCAGCAGCAATCCCGGGACTACCTACGAGCAGTACTTC	CASSNPGTTYEQYF	TRBD2	TRBJ2-7	NA	TRBV7-9
TGCGCCAGCAGCTTGGCCTCGGACACCCACACTGAAGCTTTCTTT	CASSLASDTHTEAFF	NA	TRBJ1-1	NA	TRBV5-1
TGCGCCAGCAGCCTGGACAGGATCTATGGCTACACCTTC	CASSLDRIYGYTF	TRBD1	TRBJ1-2	NA	TRBV5-1
TGCGCCAGCAGAGGTCGTACGGGGCCCTACGAGCAGTACTTC	CASRGRTGPYEQYF	NA	TRBJ2-7	NA	TRBV5-1
TGTGCCAGCAGCTTCACCTTACTAGCGGGGGGCATGGTACGTGGGGACTTC	CASSFTLLAGGMVRGDF	TRBD2	TRBJ2-7	few	TRBV5-4
TGTGCCAGCCACCTTGGTCTGGGACCCTCCTATGGCTACACCTTC	CASHLGLGPSYGYTF	NA	TRBJ1-2	NA	TRBV6-5
TGTGCCAGCTCACCAGGGAAGGGATTTTTAGATCAGCCCCAGCATTTT	CASSPGKGFLDQPQHF	NA	TRBJ1-5	NA	TRBV18
TGTGCCAGCGGGAACGGCCCCTACGAGCAGTACTTC	CASGNGPYEQYF	NA	TRBJ2-7	NA	TRBV5-6
TGTGCCAGCAGCCCCACGGGTCAGCGCTATGGCTACACCTTC	CASSPTGQRYGYTF	NA	TRBJ1-2	NA	TRBV7-3
TGTGCCAGCAGTTGGTGGGACGATAAGTATGGCTACACCTTC	CASSWWDDKYGYTF	NA	TRBJ1-2	NA	TRBV9
TGTGCCAGCAGTGAATCGGGCAGGTGGGATGGCTACACCTTC	CASSESGRWDGYTF	NA	TRBJ1-2	NA	TRBV25-1
TGCAGCGTTGAAGTCAGGCCAGGGAAAAGCTCCTACGAGCAGTACTTC	CSVEVRPGKSSYEQYF	NA	TRBJ2-7	NA	TRBV29-1
TGTGCCAGCAGCTTAGTAAACGGACAGGGGTATGATACGCAGTATTTT	CASSLVNGQGYDTQYF	TRBD1	TRBJ2-3	NA	TRBV7-9
TGTGCCAGCAGCCTCAGCCTTTATCAGCAGTACTTC	CASSLSLYQQYF	NA	TRBJ2-7	NA	TRBV7-9